Below, 8 T cell receptor beta chains from the same sample are listed, as sequenced in a study of blood T cell repertoires in COVID-19. Sequenced by immunoSEQ multiplex PCR; TCRdb stores in-frame clones only, minus some. The data show about 480,000 clones, about 91% seen once. The sequencing input was peripheral blood. Receptor source: a woman aged 45-65 years with COVID-19, enrolled during active disease.

The chain has TRBV7-3 and TRBJ2-7, with TRBD2 as a possible D gene (6 bases). Deletions cut 5 bases from V and 6 bases from J, with 14 bases between. CDR3 length: 13 amino acids. In germline, CDR1 is SGHTA, CDR2 FQGTGA. CDR3 sequence (DNA): TGTGCCAGCAGCCTGTACTTGGGGGGCGAGCAGTACTTC. It specifies CASSLYLGGEQYF. Filled out from reference TRBV7-3 and TRBJ2-7, the complete variable domain reads GAGVSQTPSNKVTEKGKYVELRCDPISGHTALYWYRQSLGQGPEFLIYFQGTGAADDSGLPNDRFFAVRPEGSVSTLKIQRTERGDSAVYLCASSLYLGGEQYFGPGTRLTVT.

This clone has only a few counts. The chain carries TRBV4-1 and TRBJ2-3; 11 bases fit TRBD2. V was pared by 0 bases and J by 3 bases, with 2 bases of the junction left unmatched. This CDR3 has 16 residues. The germline CDR1 and CDR2 sequences are MGHRA and YSYEKL. CDR3 sequence (DNA): TGCGCCAGCAGCCAAGACCGACTAGCGGGGACAGATACGCAGTATTTT. Translated: CASSQDRLAGTDTQYF.

This chain joins TRBV10-3 and TRBJ2-3, with 10 bases identical to TRBD1. This CDR3 is 15 amino acids long. J was trimmed by 3 bases and V by 11 bases; bases with no gene match: 11. Germline loops: CDR1 ENHRY, CDR2 SYGVKD. Here the CDR3 DNA reads TGTGCCCCAGTCTGCCGGGACAGGGGAACAGATACGCAGTATTTT. Residues: CAPVCRDRGTDTQYF.

The rearrangement joins TRBV6-5 to TRBJ1-2; D remains ambiguous. The CDR3 length is 12 residues. V lost 4 bases and J 7 bases, leaving 10 bases between the germline ends. CDR1 and CDR2 from the germline V gene are MNHEY and SVGAGI. The CDR3, as DNA: TGTGCCAGCAGTTGGGCGGGTGCTGGCTACACCTTC. This gives the protein CASSWAGAGYTF.

This chain uses TRBV10-1 with TRBJ1-2, with 7 nucleotides matching TRBD1. The CDR3 runs to 15 residues. Per the germline V gene, CDR1 is WNHNN and CDR2 is SYGVQD (reference sequence). J was trimmed by 8 bases and V by 4 bases; bases with no gene match: 13. The CDR3 nucleotides are TGCGCCAGCAGTGGAAGGACAGGCACTCGGCGGGGCTACACCTTC. This gives the protein CASSGRTGTRRGYTF.

This clone was seen only a few times. This chain uses TRBV7-9 with TRBJ2-3; TRBD1 is a possible D gene (5 bases). V lost 2 bases and J 3 bases, leaving 6 bases between the germline ends. Germline V CDR1 and CDR2: SEHNR, FQNEAQ (reference sequence). This CDR3 is built from 13 residues. The CDR3 DNA is TGTGCCAGCAGCTTACGACAGACAGATACGCAGTATTTT. It codes for CASSLRQTDTQYF.

The chain links TRBV10-2 to TRBJ1-2, with D possibly TRBD1 on 5 matching bases. Germline CDR1 is WSHSY and CDR2 is SAAADI. V was clipped by 0 bases and J by 4 bases, with 9 bases between them. The CDR3 consists of 14 residues. DNA for the CDR3: TGCGCCAGCAGTGAGTCGATGGGGGGCTATGGCTACACCTTC. This gives the protein CASSESMGGYGYTF.

The chain joins TRBV19 to TRBJ1-2, with TRBD1 matching 7 bases. Losses at the gene ends were 6 bases for V and 7 bases for J; bases not matched to a gene: 8. This CDR3 is built from 13 residues. Germline-derived CDR1 and CDR2 are LNHDA and SQIVND (reference sequence). CDR3 protein: CASSYDRELGYTF. The CDR3 bases are TGTGCCAGTAGCTACGACAGGGAACTTGGCTACACCTTC.